This entry lists 18 T cell receptor beta chains sequenced from one sample in a study of shared clonotypes between healthy human individuals. Profiled with immunoSEQ multiplex PCR; TCRdb holds only in-frame clones, not every one. The table has about 2.4 million clones, 93% seen once; the top ten hold about 0.38%. Sequencing was done on a sample of naive CD4+ T cells from PBMCs. Described subset: CD45RA+ positively selected. These receptors were collected from a man aged 18 to 29 in good health. Some clones in this sample may be carry-over from other donors' samples.

The rearrangement uses TRBV7-3 and TRBJ2-1; 8 bases are shared with TRBD2. Losses at the gene ends were 5 bases for V and 7 bases for J; bases not matched to a gene: 7. CDR1 is SGHTA, CDR2 FQGTGA, per germline. The CDR3 contains 14 residues. The CDR3 bases are TGTGCCAGCAGCCCCGAACTAGCGGAGAATGAGCAGTTCTTC. Protein: CASSPELAENEQFF.

As for this clone: The sample carries other DNA sequences with the same CDR3. The V call is TRBV19, the J call TRBJ2-1, with D maybe TRBD2 (5 bases). V was clipped by 1 base and J by 7 bases, with 8 bases between them. Germline V gene data show CDR1 as LNHDA and CDR2 as SQIVND (reference sequence). The CDR3 spans 13 residues. CDR3 sequence reads: CASSIGRRNEQFF. As DNA, the CDR3 is TGTGCCAGTAGTATAGGCAGGAGGAATGAGCAGTTCTTC.

V and J are TRBV12-5 and TRBJ2-7, with 10 bases lining up with TRBD2. The CDR3 runs 17 residues. V gave up 4 bases and J gave up 1 base; unmatched junction bases: 10. Germline assignment: CDR1 LGHNT and CDR2 FRNRAP. CDR3 coding DNA: TGTGCTAGTGGTTGGACAGTCCCGGGACTAGCGTCCTACGAGCAGTACTTC. Protein product: CASGWTVPGLASYEQYF.

V gene TRBV7-2 combines with J gene TRBJ2-7; 7 nucleotides match TRBD2. The CDR3 has 14 amino acids. Looked up from germline, CDR1 is SGHTA and CDR2 is FQGNSA. J gave up 4 bases and V 7 bases, and 10 bases lay outside the gene matches. CDR3 DNA: TGTGCCAGCACTCCTGGCGGGAGAGTGTACGAGCAGTACTTC. Amino acids: CASTPGGRVYEQYF.

The J gene is TRBJ1-4, the V gene TRBV4-2, with D perhaps TRBD1 (5 bases). The CDR3 totals 17 residues. Per germline, CDR1 LGHNA and CDR2 YNFKEQ. Trimming shortened V by 1 base and J by 7 bases, and 19 bases separated the two germline ends. The CDR3 loop is CASSQGPPGTGFEKLFF. CDR3 nucleotides: TGTGCCAGCAGCCAAGGCCCCCCCGGGACGGGTTTTGAAAAACTGTTTTTT.

This sequence joins TRBV7-2 and TRBJ2-1, with D tentatively TRBD1 (5 bases). CDR1 SGHTA and CDR2 FQGNSA come from the germline V gene. This CDR3 is 13 amino acids long. Deletions cut 0 bases from V and 7 bases from J, with 7 bases between. The CDR3 bases are TGTGCCAGCAGCTTAGCGCAGGGAAATGAGCAGTTCTTC. This gives the protein CASSLAQGNEQFF.

The chain employs TRBV7-2 and TRBJ2-3; 7 bases are a match to TRBD2. Per germline, CDR1 SGHTA and CDR2 FQGNSA. This CDR3 is 16 amino acids long. The V and J ends lost 1 base and 2 bases, in that order; junction bases with no gene match: 6. The CDR3 reads CASSLGGRVITDTQYF. CDR3 nucleotide sequence: TGTGCCAGCAGCTTAGGCGGGAGAGTGATCACAGATACGCAGTATTTT.

The chain joins TRBV7-6 to TRBJ1-4; D gene ambiguous. Germline V lookup: CDR1 SGHVS, CDR2 FNYEAQ. This CDR3 is built from 15 residues. V lost 0 bases to trimming and J lost 11 bases, with 16 bases between them. The CDR3, as DNA: TGTGCCAGCAGCTTAGCGACGGCAGGCGGGGTGAAACTGTTTTTT. Residues: CASSLATAGGVKLFF.

On this clone itself: The sample has other DNA sequences that encode this CDR3 too. The CDR3 DNA reads as TGTGCCAGCTCACCGAGCGGGAACGAGCAGTTCTTC. Amino acid sequence: CASSPSGNEQFF. The rearrangement links TRBV18 to TRBJ2-1; the match to TRBD2 covers 7 bases. Germline lookup yields CDR1 KGHSH and CDR2 LQKENI. This CDR3 is 12 amino acids long. V shed 3 bases, J shed 10 bases, and the junction held 3 bases outside the gene matches.

The chain recombines TRBV5-1 with TRBJ1-1, with D unclear. Germline V gene sequence: CDR1 SGHRS, CDR2 YFSETQ. V shed 0 bases and J shed 5 bases, with 17 bases lying between them. There are 16 residues in the CDR3. In DNA, the CDR3 is TGCGCCAGCAGCTTGGGTAATAGTTGGGATGGTACTGAAGCTTTCTTT. Amino acids: CASSLGNSWDGTEAFF.

This chain connects TRBV6-6 to TRBJ1-3; D is uncertain. In germline, CDR1 is MNHNY, CDR2 SVGAGI (reference sequence). There are 14 residues in the CDR3. The germline V and J ends were trimmed by 2 bases and 4 bases, with 9 bases remaining between them. In nucleotides, the CDR3 is TGTGCCAGCAGTTACAAAACCGTCGGAAACACCATATATTTT. Translated, it gives CASSYKTVGNTIYF.

This chain links TRBV28 with TRBJ2-3; D not resolved. The CDR3 has 14 residues. The V gene's germline CDR1 is MDHEN and CDR2 SYDVKM. V was pared by 2 bases and J by 2 bases, with 8 bases between. The CDR3 coding sequence is TGTGCCAGCAGTTTAGGCCCGTTCACAGATACGCAGTATTTT. Translated, it gives CASSLGPFTDTQYF.

The chain uses TRBV11-3 and TRBJ2-3, with D unresolved. The germline V and J ends were trimmed by 3 bases and 1 base, with 11 bases remaining between them. The CDR3 has 15 residues. In germline, CDR1 is SGHNT, CDR2 YENEEA. The chain's CDR3 is CASSFGRLGTDTQYF. CDR3 in DNA: TGTGCCAGCAGCTTTGGACGACTCGGCACAGATACGCAGTATTTT.

Of note for this clone: The conserved phenylalanine or tryptophan is not found at the CDR3 terminus, so this likely reflects a read error. This chain links TRBV11-1 with TRBJ1-2, with unresolved D. The CDR3 has 11 residues. Trimming took off 4 bases at V and 8 bases at J, with 8 bases between the two ends. Germline V CDR1 and CDR2: SGHAT, FQDESV (reference sequence). The CDR3, as DNA: TGTGCCAGCAGCTCGACGGGCGGCTACACCCTC. Its translation: CASSSTGGYTL.

This clone was seen a handful of times. The chain is built from TRBV9 and TRBJ1-4; no reliable D call. Trimming stripped 9 bases from V and 0 bases from J, with 12 bases between. The CDR3 runs 14 residues. The germline V gene has CDR1 SGDLS and CDR2 YYNGEE. CDR3 DNA sequence: TGTGCCACCTCCGACGGAACAACTAATGAAAAACTGTTTTTT. Protein sequence: CATSDGTTNEKLFF. The whole variable domain, filled in from reference TRBV9 and TRBJ1-4, reads DSGVTQTPKHLITATGQRVTLRCSPRSGDLSVYWYQQSLDQGLQFLIQYYNGEERAKGNILERFSAQQFPDLHSELNLSSLELGDSALYFCATSDGTTNEKLFFGSGTQLSVL.

The rearrangement uses TRBV2 and TRBJ2-1, with 12 bases lining up with TRBD2. CDR3 length: 16 amino acids. Germline assignment: CDR1 SNHLY and CDR2 FYNNEI. The V and J ends lost 6 bases and 8 bases, in that order; junction bases with no gene match: 11. Written as DNA, the CDR3 is TGTGCCAGCAGGAGGCTAGCGGGAGGGCCGAGAGATGAGCAGTTCTTC. Translation: CASRRLAGGPRDEQFF.

The genes are TRBV9 and TRBJ2-3; 7 bases align to TRBD2. The CDR3 runs 17 residues. Germline lookup yields CDR1 SGDLS and CDR2 YYNGEE. V was pared by 0 bases and J by 6 bases, with 13 bases of the junction left unmatched. Here the CDR3 reads CASSVESAGVISDTQYF. The CDR3 DNA sequence: TGTGCCAGCAGCGTAGAATCGGCGGGAGTGATATCCGATACGCAGTATTTT. The full variable domain, its missing parts supplied by reference TRBV9 and TRBJ2-3, is DSGVTQTPKHLITATGQRVTLRCSPRSGDLSVYWYQQSLDQGLQFLIQYYNGEERAKGNILERFSAQQFPDLHSELNLSSLELGDSALYFCASSVESAGVISDTQYFGPGTRLTVL.

The gene calls are TRBV28 and TRBJ1-2, with D perhaps TRBD1 (5 bases). The CDR3 covers 14 residues. CDR1 MDHEN and CDR2 SYDVKM come from the germline V gene. With 6 bases removed from V and 5 bases from J, the gap between germline ends came to 16 bases. The CDR3 DNA reads as TGTGCCAGCAGCCCTCCCGACAGTATATATGGCTACACCTTC. Residues: CASSPPDSIYGYTF.